This passage covers 15 T cell receptor beta chains from one sample sequenced in a study of CD8 T cells in Susac syndrome. Random hexamers primed reverse transcription of 0.5 to 1 ug RNA. MiXCR was run by TCRdb on the immunoSEQ multiplex PCR reads, yielding one entry per CDR3 protein. The sample has approximately 77,000 distinct CDR3 sequences, about 92% seen once; the top ten hold approximately 0.52%. Sequencing was done on a sample of CD4+ T cells from PBMCs. The source is a human donor with Susac syndrome.

The rearrangement joins TRBV20-1 to TRBJ1-1, with D possibly TRBD1 on 6 matching bases. With 7 bases removed from V and 1 base from J, the gap between germline ends came to 13 bases. Per the germline V gene, CDR1 is DFQATT and CDR2 is SNEGSKA (reference sequence). The CDR3 has 13 residues. DNA of the CDR3: TGCAGTGGCACACAGGGTAGGAACACTGAAGCTTTCTTT. Translating gives CSGTQGRNTEAFF.

This chain uses TRBV5-1 with TRBJ2-3; 9 bases line up with TRBD2. Per the germline V gene, CDR1 is SGHRS and CDR2 is YFSETQ. CDR3 length: 13 residues. V shed 5 bases and J 7 bases; nucleotides not matched to a gene: 5. CDR3 region: CASRSSGSNTQYF. CDR3 DNA sequence: TGCGCCAGCAGGAGTAGCGGGAGCAATACGCAGTATTTT.

J is TRBJ2-1 and V is TRBV4-3, with 8 bases identical to TRBD1. The CDR3 has 18 amino acids. CDR1 is LGHNA, CDR2 YSLEER, per germline. J lost 0 bases, V lost 2 bases, and 9 bases had no gene match. The CDR3 DNA is TGCGCCAGCAGCCAACGATTAGTAGACAGGGGCTCCTACAATGAGCAGTTCTTC. It is translated as CASSQRLVDRGSYNEQFF.

This rearrangement joins TRBV5-1 to TRBJ2-7, with 9 bases lining up with TRBD1. Losses at the gene ends were 4 bases for V and 3 bases for J; bases not matched to a gene: 5. Germline V gene data show CDR1 as SGHRS and CDR2 as YFSETQ. This CDR3 contains 14 residues. CDR3 region: CASSPSTGGYEQYF. The CDR3 nucleotides are TGCGCCAGCAGCCCATCGACAGGGGGCTACGAGCAGTACTTC.

The chain joins TRBV25-1 to TRBJ2-1; D gene ambiguous. The V gene lost 3 bases and the J gene lost 6 bases, with 9 bases spanning the gap. CDR1 is MGHDK and CDR2 is SYGVNS in the germline V gene. This CDR3 contains 13 residues. The CDR3 nucleotides are TGTGCCAGCAGTGACCCCTCGGGCAATGAGCAGTTCTTC. Protein: CASSDPSGNEQFF.

This clonotype was recorded once. The rearrangement links TRBV20-1 to TRBJ2-1, with 8 nucleotides matching TRBD2. Germline CDR1 is DFQATT and CDR2 is SNEGSKA (reference sequence). CDR3 size: 14 residues. V lost 6 bases, J lost 7 bases, and 11 bases stayed unmatched. The chain's CDR3 is CSASAGVGRNEQFF. The CDR3 nucleotides are TGCAGTGCCTCAGCGGGAGTCGGAAGGAATGAGCAGTTCTTC.

The sample holds one count of this clonotype. CDR3 protein: CASSVGAGGLYEQYF. DNA for the CDR3: TGTGCCAGCAGCGTTGGAGCGGGGGGACTCTACGAGCAGTACTTC. The chain recombines TRBV9 with TRBJ2-7; 9 bases agree with TRBD2. The J segment lost 3 bases and the V segment lost 2 bases, leaving 6 bases of the junction unmatched. Germline V lookup: CDR1 SGDLS, CDR2 YYNGEE. This CDR3 comprises 15 residues.

This chain connects TRBV3-1 to TRBJ1-4, with D tentatively TRBD1 (6 bases). V lost 6 bases to trimming and J lost 5 bases, with 13 bases between them. This CDR3 region has 14 residues. Germline CDR1 is LGHDT and CDR2 is YNNKEL (reference sequence). CDR3 region: CASSKRTENEKLFF. As DNA, the CDR3 is TGTGCCAGCAGTAAACGGACAGAAAATGAAAAACTGTTTTTT.

The chain employs TRBV7-9 and TRBJ1-1; D is undetermined. Looked up from germline, CDR1 is SEHNR and CDR2 is FQNEAQ (reference sequence). The V gene lost 5 bases and the J gene lost 6 bases, with 16 bases spanning the gap. The CDR3 runs 14 residues. As DNA, the CDR3 is TGTGCCAGCAGCCCAAACGACCGGGCGTCTGAAGCTTTCTTT. This sequence encodes CASSPNDRASEAFF.

The genes are TRBV3-1 and TRBJ2-3; D gene ambiguous. CDR1 and CDR2 from the germline V gene are LGHDT and YNNKEL (reference sequence). CDR3 length: 11 amino acids. The ends were cut back, 8 bases at V and 2 bases at J, with 5 bases in the middle. For the CDR3, the DNA is TGTGCCAGCGGCCTCACAGATACGCAGTATTTT. It is translated as CASGLTDTQYF.

The CDR3 nucleotides are TGTGCCAGCAATCCTAGCGGGGTCAGTAGCCGCAATGAGCAGTTCTTC. Amino acid sequence: CASNPSGVSSRNEQFF. The chain links TRBV3-1 to TRBJ2-1; TRBD2 agrees at 9 bases. CDR3 length: 16 amino acids. Germline CDR1 and CDR2: LGHDT and YNNKEL (reference sequence). J gave up 6 bases and V 7 bases, and 13 bases lay outside the gene matches.

The chain carries TRBV4-3 and TRBJ2-5; D may be TRBD1 or TRBD2 (5 bases each). V lost 0 bases, J lost 5 bases, and 13 bases lay in between. This CDR3 has 15 amino acids. The V gene's germline CDR1 is LGHNA and CDR2 YSLEER. CDR3 amino acids: CASSQEGRDVETQYF. CDR3 DNA sequence: TGCGCCAGCAGCCAAGAGGGACGGGATGTCGAGACCCAGTACTTC.

The V gene is TRBV7-2, the J gene TRBJ2-5; D may be TRBD1 or TRBD2 (5 bases each). Germline CDR1 SGHTA, CDR2 FQGNSA. This CDR3 comprises 16 residues. V shed 3 bases and J shed 2 bases, with 16 bases lying between them. CDR3 residues: CASSLQGGLTQETQYF. The CDR3 region has the DNA TGTGCCAGCAGCTTGCAGGGCGGGCTCACACAAGAGACCCAGTACTTC. The entire variable domain, with the rest obtained from reference TRBV7-2 and TRBJ2-5, is as follows: GAGVSQSPSNKVTEKGKDVELRCDPISGHTALYWYRQSLGQGLEFLIYFQGNSAPDKSGLPSDRFSAERTGGSVSTLTIQRTQQEDSAVYLCASSLQGGLTQETQYFGPGTRLLVL.

As DNA, the CDR3 is TGTGCCAGCAGTTACTATGGCGGGGGGCCAATTAGCCAAGAGACCCAGTACTTC. Protein sequence: CASSYYGGGPISQETQYF. V is TRBV6-5 and J is TRBJ2-5; TRBD2 matches at 8 bases. With 1 base clipped from V and 1 base from J, the junction kept 11 bases outside the gene matches. Germline values: CDR1 MNHEY, CDR2 SVGAGI. The CDR3 consists of 18 residues.

V is TRBV5-1 and J is TRBJ2-3, with TRBD1 as a possible D gene (6 bases). Germline V gene data show CDR1 as SGHRS and CDR2 as YFSETQ. This CDR3 spans 16 amino acids. V was pared by 0 bases and J by 3 bases, with 14 bases between. CDR3 residues: CASSLAPTGGTDTQYF. Written as DNA, the CDR3 is TGCGCCAGCAGCTTGGCCCCGACAGGAGGTACAGATACGCAGTATTTT. Full variable domain (rest looked up from reference TRBV5-1 and TRBJ2-3): KAGVTQTPRYLIKTRGQQVTLSCSPISGHRSVSWYQQTPGQGLQFLFEYFSETQRNKGNFPGRFSGRQFSNSRSEMNVSTLELGDSALYLCASSLAPTGGTDTQYFGPGTRLTVL.